This T cell receptor beta chain was documented in a study of T cell responses to AZD1222 COVID-19 vaccine (dated by TCRdb to 2020 to 2022). Study-wide context: AZD1222 recipients whose second dose came at about 4 weeks and those whose second dose came at about 12 weeks were combined into one group, since spike-specific TCR depth and breadth did not differ between the two schedules. Enrollment into the trials was organized by age into subgroups of 18-55, 56-69 and 70-plus years, and those subgroups contained around 150, 28 and 57 TCR-sequenced participants, respectively. A total of 230 to 250 trial participants underwent TCR sequencing, of whom nearly 210 had received two doses of AZD1222 and 26 had received two doses of the MenACWY control vaccine. Study-wide conclusions, independent of this receptor: The 56-69-year group was small, and its depth increase did not reach significance, likely because of low power. Because no day 14 peak-response samples were available, repertoires were characterized only after the peak T cell response. Participants were mostly white British and included more females than males, and it was suggested by the authors that clonal diversity may have been underestimated. After two AZD1222 doses, spike-specific TCR breadth and depth were significantly higher than at day 0 and than in MenACWY recipients. CD4 TCRs associated with the vaccine covered the entire spike protein, and the dominant responses were in regions 160-218 and 743-854. Conclusions about previously exposed vaccinees were limited because only six AZD1222 recipients were SARS-CoV-2 seropositive at baseline. Epitopes outside the regions mutated in the B.1.351 and B.1.1.7 variants were reportedly recognized by nearly half of the unique spike-specific TCRs.

Trimming removed 4 bases from V and 6 bases from J, leaving 16 bases between the germline ends. According to the germline V gene, CDR1 reads MNHEY and CDR2 reads SVGAGI. The CDR3 has 15 amino acids, counting the end cysteine and phenylalanine. Only CDR3 DNA remains: 45 bases, in frame from the first base. A word on this clone: Its antigen remains unidentified. Within one base of it there is no much larger clone, and no base qualities were kept.

The CDR3 regions of human TCRbeta chains were analyzed by immunosequencing. On the authors' methods: Repertoire TCRs were matched against a reference library of SARS-CoV-2-specific TCRs generated with the MIRA antigen-specificity platform. Breadth meant the fraction of unique TCRs that were SARS-CoV-2-associated, whereas depth meant the fraction of total T cells that were SARS-CoV-2-associated. Using the MIRA data, each spike-specific TCR was mapped to the spike region that the TCR reacts to and placed in a CD4 or CD8 class. Log10-transformed breadth and depth values were compared by one-way ANOVA with Sidak's multiple comparisons tests. In its TCRdb copy, this immuneACCESS table keeps in-frame sequences only and misses some clones. Where compared with another copy, unresolved V genes explain less than half of these, and the others have no known cause. V, J and clone size are those of that table, while D and trimming were read from the DNA. The sample table shows around 120,000 clones, and over 85% are seen once. Together, the top ten hold 2% to 2.5% of the sample.

This sample's time point label indicates: baseline before first vaccination. Samples from vaccinated people were obtained from the UK trials COV001 and COV002, which included a single-blind randomized controlled phase 2/3 trial of AZD1222 (ChAdOx1 nCoV-19) in healthy adults. For TCRbeta chain sequencing, PBMC samples were collected from trial participants at day 0 and at day 28 after the second dose. The rearrangement joined TRBV6-5 to TRBJ2-1; too little of a D gene remains to name it. This specimen was peripheral blood, taken on day 0 of AZD1222 vaccination. The receptor was isolated from an adult in good health. The CDR3 amino acid sequence is: CASSSQSVRLNEQFF. At the DNA level, the sequence is TGTGCCAGCAGTTCCCAATCAGTCCGCCTCAATGAGCAGTTCTTC.